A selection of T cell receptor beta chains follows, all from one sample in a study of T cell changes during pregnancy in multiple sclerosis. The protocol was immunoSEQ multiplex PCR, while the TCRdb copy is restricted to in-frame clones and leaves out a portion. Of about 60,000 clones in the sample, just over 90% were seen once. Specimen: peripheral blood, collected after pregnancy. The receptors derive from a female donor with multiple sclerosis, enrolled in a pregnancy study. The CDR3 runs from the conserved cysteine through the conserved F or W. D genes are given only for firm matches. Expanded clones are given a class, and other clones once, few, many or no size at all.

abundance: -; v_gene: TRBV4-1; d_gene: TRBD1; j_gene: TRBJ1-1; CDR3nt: TGCGCCAGCAGCCAAGATATGGCAGGGGGGACTGAAGCTTTCTTT; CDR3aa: CASSQDMAGGTEAFF
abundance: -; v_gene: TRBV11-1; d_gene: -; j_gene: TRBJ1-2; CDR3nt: TGTGCCAGCAGCTTCGTAGGGGGAACGGGCTACACCTTC; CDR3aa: CASSFVGGTGYTF
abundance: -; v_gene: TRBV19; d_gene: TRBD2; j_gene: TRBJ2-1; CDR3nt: TGTGCCAGTAGTACCCTCGGGGGGGGATTGTCGAATGAGCAGTTCTTC; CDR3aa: CASSTLGGGLSNEQFF
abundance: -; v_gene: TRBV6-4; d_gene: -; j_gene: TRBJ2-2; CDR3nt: TGTGCCAGCAGCGTCAATTCGGTCACCGGGGAGCTGTTTTTT; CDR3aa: CASSVNSVTGELFF
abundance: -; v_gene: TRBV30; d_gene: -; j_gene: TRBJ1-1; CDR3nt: TGTGCCTGGAGTGTGGACAGCATGAACACTGAAGCTTTCTTT; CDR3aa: CAWSVDSMNTEAFF
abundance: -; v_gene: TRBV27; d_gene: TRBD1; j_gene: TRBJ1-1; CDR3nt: TGTGCCAGCGCCGGGACAGGGGGCAGGGAAGCTTTCTTT; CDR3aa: CASAGTGGREAFF
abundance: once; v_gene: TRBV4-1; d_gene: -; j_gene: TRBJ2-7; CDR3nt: TGCGCCAGCAGCCAAAGACTAGTACCCGACTACGAGCAGTACTTC; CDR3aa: CASSQRLVPDYEQYF
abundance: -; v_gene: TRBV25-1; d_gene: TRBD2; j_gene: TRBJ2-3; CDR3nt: TGTGCCAGCAGTGTCCTAGCGGGAGGGAGAGATACGCAGTATTTT; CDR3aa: CASSVLAGGRDTQYF
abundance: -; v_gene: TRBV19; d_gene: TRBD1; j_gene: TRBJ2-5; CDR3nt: TGTGCCAGTAGTCAGACAGGGACCCATCAAGAGACCCAGTACTTC; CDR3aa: CASSQTGTHQETQYF
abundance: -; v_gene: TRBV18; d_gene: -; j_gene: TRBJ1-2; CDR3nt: TGTGCCAGCTCACCCCAGGGTGGCTATGGCTACACCTTC; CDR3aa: CASSPQGGYGYTF
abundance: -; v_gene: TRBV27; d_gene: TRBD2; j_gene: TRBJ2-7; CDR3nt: TGTGCCAGCAGTTTCGGGACTAGCGGGACCTACGAGCAGTACTTC; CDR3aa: CASSFGTSGTYEQYF
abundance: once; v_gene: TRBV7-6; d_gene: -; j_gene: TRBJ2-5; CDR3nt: TGTGCCAGCAGCTCCACAGGGTCGTGGGAGACCCAGTACTTC; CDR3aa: CASSSTGSWETQYF
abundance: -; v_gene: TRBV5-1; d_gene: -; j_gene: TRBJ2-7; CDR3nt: TGCGCCAGCAGTACAGATTCCTACGAGCAGTACTTC; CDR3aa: CASSTDSYEQYF
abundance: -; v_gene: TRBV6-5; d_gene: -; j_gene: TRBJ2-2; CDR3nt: TGTGCCAGCAGTTACTCGTTAGCGGCGAACACCGGGGAGCTGTTTTTT; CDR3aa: CASSYSLAANTGELFF
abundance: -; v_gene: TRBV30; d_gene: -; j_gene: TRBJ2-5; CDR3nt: TGTGCCTGGAGCGCCCAGGTGGAGACCCAGTACTTC; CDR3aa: CAWSAQVETQYF
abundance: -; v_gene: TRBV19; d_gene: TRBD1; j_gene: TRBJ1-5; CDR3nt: TGTGTTATTACAGGGGGCGCCCGCAATCAGCCCCAGCATTTT; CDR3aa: CVITGGARNQPQHF
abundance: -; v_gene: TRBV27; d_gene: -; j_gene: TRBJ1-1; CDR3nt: TGTGCCAGCAGTTTATCGGCAGTAATGAACACTGAAGCTTTCTTT; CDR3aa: CASSLSAVMNTEAFF
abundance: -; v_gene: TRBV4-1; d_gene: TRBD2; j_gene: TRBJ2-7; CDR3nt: TGCGCCAGCAGCCAAGGCCCCCTTCGAGCGGGGCCTGGGTCCTACGAGCAGTACTTC; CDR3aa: CASSQGPLRAGPGSYEQYF
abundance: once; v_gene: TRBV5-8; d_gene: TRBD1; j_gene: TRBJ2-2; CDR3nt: TGTGCCAGCAGTAAAAGACAGGGCGCCGGGGAGCTGTTTTTT; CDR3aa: CASSKRQGAGELFF
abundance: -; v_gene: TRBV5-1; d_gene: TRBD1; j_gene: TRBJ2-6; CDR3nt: TGCGCCAGCAGCCTACTTTGGACAGGGGCGGACTCTGGGGCCAACGTCCTGACTTTC; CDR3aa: CASSLLWTGADSGANVLTF
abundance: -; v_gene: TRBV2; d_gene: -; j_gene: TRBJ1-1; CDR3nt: TGTGCCAGCAGTGAAGTTGGAGGAGGGACTGAAGCTTTCTTT; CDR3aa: CASSEVGGGTEAFF
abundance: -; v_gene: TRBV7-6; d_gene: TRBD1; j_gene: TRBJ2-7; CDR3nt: TGTGCCAGCAGTACAGGGGCTAAGGGCGGGTCCTACGAGCAGTACTTC; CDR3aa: CASSTGAKGGSYEQYF
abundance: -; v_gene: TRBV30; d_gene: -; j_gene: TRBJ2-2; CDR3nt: TGTGCCTGGAGTGTACAGGACGGCCCGAACACCGGGGAGCTGTTTTTT; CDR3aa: CAWSVQDGPNTGELFF
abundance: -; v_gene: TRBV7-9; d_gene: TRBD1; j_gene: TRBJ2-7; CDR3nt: TGTGCCAGCAGCTGGACAGGGCCCTCCTACGAGCAGTACTTC; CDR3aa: CASSWTGPSYEQYF
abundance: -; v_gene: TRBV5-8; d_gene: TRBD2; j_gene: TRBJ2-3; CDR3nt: TGTGCCAGCAGCTTCCTTGGGACTACCCTGACGCAGTATTTT; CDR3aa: CASSFLGTTLTQYF
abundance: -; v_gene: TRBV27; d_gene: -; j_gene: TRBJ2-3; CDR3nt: TGTGCCAGCAGTTTCGGGTCTCGGGTAGATACGCAGTATTTT; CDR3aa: CASSFGSRVDTQYF
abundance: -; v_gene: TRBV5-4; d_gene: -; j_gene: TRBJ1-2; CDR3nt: TGTGCCAGCAGCTTGACAGGAGCCTATGGCTACACCTTC; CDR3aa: CASSLTGAYGYTF
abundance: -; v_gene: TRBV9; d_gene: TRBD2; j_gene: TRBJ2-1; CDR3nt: TGTGCCAGCAGCCCCTCGACTAGCGGGAGGGACAATGAGCAGTTCTTC; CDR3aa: CASSPSTSGRDNEQFF
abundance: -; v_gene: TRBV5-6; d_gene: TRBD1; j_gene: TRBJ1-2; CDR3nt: TGTGCCAGCAGCTGGGCCAGGGGGTTCGGGTATGGCTACACCTTC; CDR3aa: CASSWARGFGYGYTF
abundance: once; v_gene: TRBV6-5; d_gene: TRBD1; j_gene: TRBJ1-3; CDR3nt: TGTGCCAGCAGTCGACTGACAGGGCCTGGAAACACCATATATTTT; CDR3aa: CASSRLTGPGNTIYF
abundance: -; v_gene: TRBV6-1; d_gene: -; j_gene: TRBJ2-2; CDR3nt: TGTGCCAGCAGTTATACAGGGAAGGGGGAGCTGTTTTTT; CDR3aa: CASSYTGKGELFF
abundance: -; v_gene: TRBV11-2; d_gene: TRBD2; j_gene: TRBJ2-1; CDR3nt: TGTGCCAGCAGCTGGGAAGGGAGGGCAGCCAATGAGCAGTTCTTC; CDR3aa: CASSWEGRAANEQFF
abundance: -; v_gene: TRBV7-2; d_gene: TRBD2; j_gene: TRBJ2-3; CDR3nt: TGTGCCAGCAGCTTAGCCCTAGCGGGAGGGCCAGGAGATACGCAGTATTTT; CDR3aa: CASSLALAGGPGDTQYF
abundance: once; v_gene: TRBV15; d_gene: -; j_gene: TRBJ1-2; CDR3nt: TGTGCCACCAGCAGAGATCTTTTGGACAACAGCTCGGATGGCTACACCTTC; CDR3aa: CATSRDLLDNSSDGYTF
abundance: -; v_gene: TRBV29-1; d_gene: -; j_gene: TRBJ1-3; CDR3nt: TGCAGCGTTGTAGCGGGAAACACCATATATTTT; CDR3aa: CSVVAGNTIYF
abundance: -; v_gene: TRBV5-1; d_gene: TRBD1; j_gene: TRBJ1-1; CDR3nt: TGCGCCAGCAGCCGACAGGGCCCAGGGACTGAAGCTTTCTTT; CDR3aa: CASSRQGPGTEAFF
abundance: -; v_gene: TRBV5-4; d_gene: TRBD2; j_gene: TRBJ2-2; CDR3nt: TGTGCCAGCAGCTTCTCCCTAGCGGGAGTTGGCGGGGAGCTGTTTTTT; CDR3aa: CASSFSLAGVGGELFF
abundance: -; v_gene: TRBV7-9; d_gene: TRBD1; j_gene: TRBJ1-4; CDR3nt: TGTGCCAGCAGCCCCCCCCGGGACAGGGCTAATGAAAAACTGTTTTTT; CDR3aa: CASSPPRDRANEKLFF
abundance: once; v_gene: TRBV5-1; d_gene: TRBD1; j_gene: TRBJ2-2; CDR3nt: TGCGCCAGCAGCATTGACAGGGGCAGCGCCGGGGAGCTGTTTTTT; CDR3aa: CASSIDRGSAGELFF
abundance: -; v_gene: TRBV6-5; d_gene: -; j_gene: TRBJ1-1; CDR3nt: TGTGCCAGCAGTTACCGCGGGGGTCTGGGCACTGAAGCTTTCTTT; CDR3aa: CASSYRGGLGTEAFF